The 20 T cell receptor beta chains below were found in one sample sequenced in a study of blood T cells in healthy people across ages. Primed by a sample-barcoded 5' primer and a J-beta primer mix, a second PCR proceeded for 7 to 11 cycles. TCRdb re-called the 5' RACE reads with MiXCR, one entry per CDR3 protein. The top ten hold less than 20% of the sample, which has 450,000 to 700,000 distinct CDR3 sequences, 27% seen once. Input material: blood. The source of these receptors is a woman aged 70-85 years in good health.

CDR3 in DNA: TGTGCCACCGCCGGAAGACAGGGCGCGAACACTGAAGCTTTCTTT. Its protein product is CATAGRQGANTEAFF. V and J are TRBV15 and TRBJ1-1, with 7 bases identical to TRBD1. This CDR3 region has 15 residues. Per the germline V gene, CDR1 is LNHNV and CDR2 is YYDKDF (reference sequence). V lost 8 bases to trimming and J lost 1 base; unmatched junction nucleotides: 10.

The rearrangement joins TRBV6-6 to TRBJ1-5; D unresolved. Per the germline V gene, CDR1 is MNHNY and CDR2 is SVGAGI (reference sequence). Trimming shortened V by 4 bases and J by 10 bases, and 5 bases separated the two germline ends. This CDR3 spans 10 amino acids. The CDR3 region has the DNA TGTGCCAGCAGTTCACAACCCCAGCATTTT. Its protein product is CASSSQPQHF.

V gene TRBV20-1 combines with J gene TRBJ1-1; no clear D gene. Trimming took 3 bases from V and 4 from J, leaving 9 bases between them. The CDR3 totals 12 residues. Germline values: CDR1 DFQATT, CDR2 SNEGSKA (reference sequence). The CDR3 DNA sequence: TGCAGTGCTAGGGCCCCAACCACTGAAGCTTTCTTT. Amino acids: CSARAPTTEAFF.

The V and J genes are TRBV11-1 and TRBJ1-1, with TRBD1 matching 8 bases. This CDR3 region has 18 residues. J was trimmed by 5 bases and V by 3 bases; bases with no gene match: 17. The germline V gene has CDR1 SGHAT and CDR2 FQDESV (reference sequence). The CDR3 loop is CASSFSSQAGQGRTEAFF. For the CDR3, the DNA is TGTGCCAGCAGCTTTAGCTCCCAAGCCGGACAGGGAAGGACTGAAGCTTTCTTT. Full variable domain (remainder filled in from reference TRBV11-1 and TRBJ1-1): EAEVAQSPRYKITEKSQAVAFWCDPISGHATLYWYRQILGQGPELLVQFQDESVVDDSQLPKDRFSAERLKGVDSTLKIQPAELGDSAMYLCASSFSSQAGQGRTEAFFGQGTRLTVV.

The chain recombines TRBV20-1 with TRBJ2-1, with TRBD1 identical over 11 bases. With V trimmed by 4 bases and J by 9 bases, 2 bases remained unmatched. CDR1 and CDR2 (germline): DFQATT, SNEGSKA (reference sequence). The CDR3 sequence is 12 residues long. CDR3 in DNA: TGCAGTGCTAAGGGACAGGGGGGTGAGCAGTTCTTC. Protein product: CSAKGQGGEQFF.

This clonotype has a handful of counts. V is TRBV20-1 and J is TRBJ2-5; TRBD2 might be the D (5 bases). The V and J ends lost 5 bases and 1 base respectively, with 17 bases between them. The CDR3 loop spans 15 amino acids. Germline values: CDR1 DFQATT, CDR2 SNEGSKA (reference sequence). This chain's CDR3 is CSALSQRGSQETQYF. CDR3 DNA sequence: TGCAGTGCTCTCAGCCAGAGAGGGAGCCAAGAGACCCAGTACTTC.

The chain has TRBV6-2 or TRBV6-3 and TRBJ2-1; 7 positions agree with TRBD2. The end of the DNA aligns better with TRBJ2-7, so the J call may be wrong. The CDR3 has 15 residues. Germline assignment: CDR1 MNHEY and CDR2 SVGEGT. The CDR3 DNA sequence: TGTGCCAGCAGTAAATCGACTAGCAGCCTCTACGAGCAGTACTTC. Residues: CASSKSTSSLYEQYF.

The chain links TRBV7-6 to TRBJ2-5, with 12 nucleotides matching TRBD2. Germline lookup yields CDR1 SGHVS and CDR2 FNYEAQ. The CDR3 has 16 residues. Trimming took 2 bases from V and 2 from J; bases not matched to a gene: 3. This CDR3 is CASSLFGTSGQETQYF. The DNA for the CDR3 is TGTGCCAGCAGCTTATTCGGGACTAGCGGGCAAGAGACCCAGTACTTC.

The chain recombines TRBV5-1 with TRBJ2-1; D may be TRBD1 or TRBD2 (5 bases each). Between the trimmed V and J ends, which lost 0 bases and 13 bases, there was a span of 14 bases. Germline CDR1 reads SGHRS; CDR2 reads YFSETQ. The CDR3 has 13 residues. CDR3 residues: CASSLGVGEYQFF. The CDR3 DNA follows: TGCGCCAGCAGCTTGGGTGTGGGGGAATATCAGTTCTTC.

The chain links TRBV5-1 to TRBJ2-7; the D gene is possibly TRBD1 (5 bases). The CDR3 is 15 amino acids. The germline V gene encodes CDR1 SGHRS and CDR2 YFSETQ. The germline V and J ends were trimmed by 0 bases and 0 bases, with 10 bases remaining between them. Here the CDR3 reads CASSLGTLISYEQYF. The DNA for the CDR3 is TGCGCCAGCAGCTTGGGGACACTCATCTCCTACGAGCAGTACTTC.

This chain uses TRBV30 with TRBJ2-1; D is ambiguous. The CDR3 is 12 residues long. V lost 3 bases, J lost 6 bases, and 9 bases lay in between. CDR1 and CDR2 (germline): GTSNPN, SVGIG (reference sequence). CDR3 in amino acids: CAWSGEPNEQFF. The CDR3 region has the DNA TGTGCCTGGAGCGGCGAGCCCAATGAGCAGTTCTTC.

As to this clonotype: Relative to the germline gene, one junction end is altered; a read error may explain this. The chain uses TRBV7-2 and TRBJ1-1; unclear D gene. The CDR3 contains 13 residues. Germline lookup yields CDR1 SGHTA and CDR2 FQGNSA. This CDR3 is CASSLIKNTEDFF. For the CDR3, the DNA is TGTGCCAGCAGCTTAATAAAGAACACTGAAGATTTCTTT. Looking up the rest from reference TRBV7-2 and TRBJ1-1 gives the full variable domain: GAGVSQSPSNKVTEKGKDVELRCDPISGHTALYWYRQSLGQGLEFLIYFQGNSAPDKSGLPSDRFSAERTGGSVSTLTIQRTQQEDSAVYLCASSLIKNTEDFFGQGTRLTVV.

The table lists this clonotype with a few counts. The rearrangement joins TRBV20-1 to TRBJ2-5, with 9 bases matching TRBD2. The J call is in doubt because the DNA end fits TRBJ2-1 better. The CDR3 is 17 residues long. Germline V CDR1 and CDR2: DFQATT, SNEGSKA (reference sequence). The CDR3 loop reads CSARVGAGGQKGREQFF. CDR3 bases: TGCAGTGCTAGAGTTGGGGCGGGGGGGCAGAAGGGCCGTGAGCAGTTCTTC.

The chain combines TRBV20-1 with TRBJ2-3; 7 nucleotides align to TRBD2. The CDR3 length is 15 residues. With 5 bases clipped from V and 1 base from J, the junction kept 9 bases outside the gene matches. Germline loops: CDR1 DFQATT, CDR2 SNEGSKA (reference sequence). The CDR3 nucleotides read TGCAGTGCTTATCCTAGCGGTATGGGCACAGATACGCAGTATTTT. Amino acids: CSAYPSGMGTDTQYF.

The chain employs TRBV5-1 and TRBJ2-5; TRBD2 agrees at 10 bases. CDR3 length: 15 residues. The V gene end was trimmed by 1 base and the J gene end by 5 bases; junction bases not matched to a gene: 5. Germline values: CDR1 SGHRS, CDR2 YFSETQ. CDR3 region: CASSLRLAGVETQYF. The CDR3 coding sequence is TGCGCCAGCAGCTTGCGGCTAGCGGGGGTTGAGACCCAGTACTTC. The full variable domain, with the rest looked up from reference TRBV5-1 and TRBJ2-5, is KAGVTQTPRYLIKTRGQQVTLSCSPISGHRSVSWYQQTPGQGLQFLFEYFSETQRNKGNFPGRFSGRQFSNSRSEMNVSTLELGDSALYLCASSLRLAGVETQYFGPGTRLLVL.

The CDR3 is CASSYNLFGQQETQYF. Written as DNA, the CDR3 is TGTGCCAGCAGCTACAATCTCTTCGGACAGCAGGAGACCCAGTACTTC. The chain employs TRBV6-2 or TRBV6-3 and TRBJ2-5; maybe TRBD1 (6 bases). The V gene's germline CDR1 is MNHEY and CDR2 SVGEGT. This CDR3 region has 16 residues. V was clipped by 6 bases and J by 5 bases, with 22 bases between them.

In regard to this clonotype: The junction differs from germline at one of its ends, possibly a read error. The chain combines TRBV15 with TRBJ2-5, with TRBD1 as a possible D gene (5 bases). Germline V gene sequence: CDR1 LNHNV, CDR2 YYDKDF (reference sequence). The CDR3 covers 13 residues. DNA of the CDR3: TGTGCCACCAGAAGAGACAGTCAAGAGACCCAGTACTTC. Translation gives CATRRDSQETQYF.

This clonotype was observed at least ten times. This chain uses TRBV20-1 with TRBJ2-1; D gene ambiguous. Germline V CDR1 and CDR2: DFQATT, SNEGSKA (reference sequence). V was pared by 4 bases and J by 4 bases, with 5 bases between. The CDR3 sequence is 11 residues long. The CDR3 here is CSAKDYNEQFF. The CDR3 DNA reads TGCAGTGCTAAGGATTACAATGAGCAGTTCTTC.

This clonotype was observed a few times. The chain is built from TRBV7-3 and TRBJ1-3; D is unresolved. The germline V gene has CDR1 SGHTA and CDR2 FQGTGA. The CDR3 is 16 residues long. V dropped 10 bases and J dropped 2 bases, with 21 bases sitting between them. CDR3: CAILGCRKETGNTIYF. The DNA for the CDR3 is TGTGCCATCCTGGGCTGCAGAAAGGAGACTGGAAACACCATATATTTT.

This clonotype showed up just a few times. The chain carries TRBV15 and TRBJ1-4; 7 nucleotides line up with TRBD1. Germline trimming cut 0 bases from V and 8 bases from J; bases unmatched to any gene: 9. CDR1 is LNHNV, CDR2 YYDKDF, per germline (reference sequence). The CDR3 is 16 amino acids. The CDR3 sequence: CATSRDRGGGGEKLFF. The CDR3 region has the DNA TGTGCCACCAGCAGAGATCGAGGGGGCGGAGGAGAAAAACTGTTTTTT.